A few counts support the clone carrying this T cell receptor beta chain. The antigen remains undetermined. This sample stems from a study of shared clonotypes between healthy human individuals. Regarding the study as a whole: Deeper or shallower sequencing was expected to change how clonotypes are shared among donors.

Germline V CDR1 and CDR2: MNHEY, SMNVEV (reference sequence). V shed 3 bases and J shed 4 bases, with 9 bases lying between them. This CDR3 contains 14 residues. Clones were sequenced by immunoSEQ multiplex PCR, and TCRdb holds only the in-frame ones, with some missing. The sample lists 90,000 to 150,000 clones; 68% were seen once. This sequence originates from a woman aged 25 to 39 in good health. Input material: memory CD8+ T cells sorted from blood. Subset: CD45RO+ cells pooled with CCR7-negative TemRA cells. The genes are TRBV27 and TRBJ2-2, with a possible D match to TRBD1 (5 bases). The CDR3 DNA sequence: TGTGCCAGCAGTTTCCTAGGGGCCACCGGGGAGCTGTTTTTT. Protein sequence: CASSFLGATGELFF.